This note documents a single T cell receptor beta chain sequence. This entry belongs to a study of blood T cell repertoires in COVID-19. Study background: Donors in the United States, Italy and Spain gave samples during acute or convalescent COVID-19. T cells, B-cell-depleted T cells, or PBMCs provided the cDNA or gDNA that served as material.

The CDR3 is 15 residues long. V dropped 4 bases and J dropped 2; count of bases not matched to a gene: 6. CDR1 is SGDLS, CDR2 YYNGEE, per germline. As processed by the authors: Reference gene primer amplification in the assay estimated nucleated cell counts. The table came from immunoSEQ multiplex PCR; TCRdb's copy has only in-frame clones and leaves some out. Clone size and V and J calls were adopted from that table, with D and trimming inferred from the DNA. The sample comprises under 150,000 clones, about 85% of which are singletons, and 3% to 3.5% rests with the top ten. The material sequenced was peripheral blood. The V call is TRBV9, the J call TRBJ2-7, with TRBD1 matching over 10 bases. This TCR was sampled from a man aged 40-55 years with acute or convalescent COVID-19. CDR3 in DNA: TGTGCCAGCAGCACCGGACAGGGGGTTACCTACGAGCAGTACTTC. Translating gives CASSTGQGVTYEQYF.